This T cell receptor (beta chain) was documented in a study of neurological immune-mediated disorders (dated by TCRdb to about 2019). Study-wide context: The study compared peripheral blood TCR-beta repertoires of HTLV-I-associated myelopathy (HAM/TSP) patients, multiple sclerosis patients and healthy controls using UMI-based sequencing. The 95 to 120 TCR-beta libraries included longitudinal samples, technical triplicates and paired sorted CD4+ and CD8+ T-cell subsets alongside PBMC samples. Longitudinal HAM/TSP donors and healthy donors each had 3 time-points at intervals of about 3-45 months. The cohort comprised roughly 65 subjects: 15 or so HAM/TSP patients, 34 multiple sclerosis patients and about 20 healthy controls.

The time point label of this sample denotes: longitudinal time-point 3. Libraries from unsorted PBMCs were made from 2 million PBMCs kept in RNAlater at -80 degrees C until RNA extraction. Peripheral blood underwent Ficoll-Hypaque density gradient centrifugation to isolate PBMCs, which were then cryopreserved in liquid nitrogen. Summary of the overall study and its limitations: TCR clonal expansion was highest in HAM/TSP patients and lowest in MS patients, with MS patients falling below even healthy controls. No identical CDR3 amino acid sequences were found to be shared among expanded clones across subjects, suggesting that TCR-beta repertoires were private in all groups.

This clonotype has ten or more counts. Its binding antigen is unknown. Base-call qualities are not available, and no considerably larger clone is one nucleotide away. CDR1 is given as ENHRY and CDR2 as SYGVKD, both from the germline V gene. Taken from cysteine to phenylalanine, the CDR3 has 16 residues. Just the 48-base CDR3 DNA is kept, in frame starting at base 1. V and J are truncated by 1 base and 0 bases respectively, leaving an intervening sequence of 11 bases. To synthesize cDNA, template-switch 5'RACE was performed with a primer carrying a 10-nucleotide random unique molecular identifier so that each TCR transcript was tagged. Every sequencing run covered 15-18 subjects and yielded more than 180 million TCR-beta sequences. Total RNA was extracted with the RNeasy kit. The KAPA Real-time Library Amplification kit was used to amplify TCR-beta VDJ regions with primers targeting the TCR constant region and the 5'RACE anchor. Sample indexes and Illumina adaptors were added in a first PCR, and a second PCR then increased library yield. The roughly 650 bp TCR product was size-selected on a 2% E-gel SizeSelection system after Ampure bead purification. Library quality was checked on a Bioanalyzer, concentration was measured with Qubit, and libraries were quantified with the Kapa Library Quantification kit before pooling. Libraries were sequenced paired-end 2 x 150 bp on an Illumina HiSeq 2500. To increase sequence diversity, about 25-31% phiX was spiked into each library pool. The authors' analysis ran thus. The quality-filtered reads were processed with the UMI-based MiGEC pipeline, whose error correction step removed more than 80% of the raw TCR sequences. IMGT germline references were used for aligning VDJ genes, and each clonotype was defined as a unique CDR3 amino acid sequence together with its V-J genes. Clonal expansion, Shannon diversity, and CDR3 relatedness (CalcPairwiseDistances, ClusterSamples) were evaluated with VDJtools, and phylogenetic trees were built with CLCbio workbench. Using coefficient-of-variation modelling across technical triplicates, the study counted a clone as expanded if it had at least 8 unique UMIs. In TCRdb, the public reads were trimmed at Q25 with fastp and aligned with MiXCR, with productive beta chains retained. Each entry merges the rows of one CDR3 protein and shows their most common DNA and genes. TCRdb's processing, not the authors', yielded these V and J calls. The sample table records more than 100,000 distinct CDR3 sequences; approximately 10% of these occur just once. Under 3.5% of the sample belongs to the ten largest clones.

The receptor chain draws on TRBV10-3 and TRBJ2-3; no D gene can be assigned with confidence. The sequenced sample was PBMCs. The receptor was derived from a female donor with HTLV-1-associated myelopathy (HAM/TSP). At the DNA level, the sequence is TGTGCCATCAGTGAGTTTGGGATAACTAGCACAGATACGCAGTATTTT. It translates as CAISEFGITSTDTQYF.